This T cell receptor beta chain was recovered during a study of OX40 agonist ivuxolimab in advanced cancers. Overall study: Ivuxolimab, an antibody acting as an agonist of OX40 (CD134), was used to treat patients. Participants, 65% to 85% male, averaged roughly 60 years of age, ranging from roughly 20 to 79. Earlier treatment with anti-PD-1, anti-PD-L1 or anti-CTLA-4 was permitted, and 30% to 40% had received some. Study-wide points: CD4+ and CD8+ blood T cells expanded clonally by week 6 at 0.1 to 3.0 mg/kg.

In regard to this clone: The antigen is not known.

The method was immunoSEQ multiplex PCR; TCRdb's version includes in-frame clones alone and lacks a portion of them. The sample lists 55,000 to 75,000 clones; around 82% were seen once. The TCR sequence derives from an adult with an advanced solid tumor such as melanoma, head and neck, liver or kidney cancer. This specimen consisted of CD4+ or CD8+ T cells sorted from blood, obtained in a trial of the OX40 agonist ivuxolimab.

CDR3: CASSPPSGGYGYTF. In nucleotides, the CDR3 is TGTGCCAGCTCACCACCTAGCGGGGGCTATGGCTACACCTTC. The chain employs TRBV18 and TRBJ1-2, with D possibly being TRBD1 (5 bases). Trimming left V 0 bases short and J 4 bases short, with 9 bases between. CDR1 and CDR2 (germline): KGHSH, LQKENI. The CDR3 extends over 14 amino acids. The entire variable domain, with the rest obtained from reference TRBV18 and TRBJ1-2, is as follows: NAGVMQNPRHLVRRRGQEARLRCSPMKGHSHVYWYRQLPEEGLKFMVYLQKENIIDESGMPKERFSAEFPKEGPSILRIQQVVRGDSAAYFCASSPPSGGYGYTFGSGTRLTVV.